The next 7 T cell receptor beta chains were all read from a single sample in a study of shared clonotypes between healthy human individuals. The method was immunoSEQ multiplex PCR; TCRdb's version includes in-frame clones alone and lacks a portion of them. The table has roughly 300,000 clones, around 87% seen once. Sequences were obtained from memory CD8+ T cells sorted from blood. Subset noted: CD45RO+ cells pooled with CCR7-negative TemRA cells. Source of these receptors: a man younger than 35 in good health.

V and J are TRBV7-3 and TRBJ1-1; tentatively, D is TRBD1 (5 bases). Trimming removed 5 bases at V and 0 bases at J, with 10 bases between. This CDR3 has 14 amino acids. In germline, CDR1 is SGHTA, CDR2 FQGTGA. The chain's CDR3 is CASSEGVMNTEAFF. CDR3 nucleotide sequence: TGTGCCAGCAGCGAAGGGGTCATGAACACTGAAGCTTTCTTT. The full variable domain, rest sourced from reference TRBV7-3 and TRBJ1-1, is GAGVSQTPSNKVTEKGKYVELRCDPISGHTALYWYRQSLGQGPEFLIYFQGTGAADDSGLPNDRFFAVRPEGSVSTLKIQRTERGDSAVYLCASSEGVMNTEAFFGQGTRLTVV.

The rearrangement uses TRBV4-1 and TRBJ1-6; D gene uncertain. The V end lost 0 bases, the J end lost 3 bases, and 12 bases lay between the germline ends. CDR3 size: 17 residues. The germline CDR1 and CDR2 sequences are MGHRA and YSYEKL. The CDR3 region has the DNA TGCGCCAGCAGCCAAGAGGACGGAGCCCACTATAATTCACCCCTCCACTTT. Its protein product is CASSQEDGAHYNSPLHF.

This clone appeared once. The rearrangement joins TRBV9 to TRBJ2-1; 11 bases line up with TRBD2. Germline CDR1 reads SGDLS; CDR2 reads YYNGEE. The CDR3 sequence is 18 residues long. The ends lost 3 bases at V and 2 bases at J; junction bases unmatched: 10. The CDR3 nucleotides are TGTGCCAGCAGCGGACTACCCGGGACTAGCGGCGCCTACAATGAGCAGTTCTTC. Translation: CASSGLPGTSGAYNEQFF. Full variable domain (missing parts from reference TRBV9 and TRBJ2-1): DSGVTQTPKHLITATGQRVTLRCSPRSGDLSVYWYQQSLDQGLQFLIQYYNGEERAKGNILERFSAQQFPDLHSELNLSSLELGDSALYFCASSGLPGTSGAYNEQFFGPGTRLTVL.

The chain has TRBV7-9 and TRBJ2-4; D may be TRBD2 (5 bases). V was cut by 5 bases and J by 0 bases, with 14 bases left in between. There are 16 residues in the CDR3. CDR1 SEHNR and CDR2 FQNEAQ come from the germline V gene (reference sequence). CDR3 residues: CASSPASEEAKNIQYF. The CDR3, as DNA: TGTGCCAGCAGCCCCGCGTCGGAGGAAGCCAAAAACATTCAGTACTTC.

The rearrangement uses TRBV4-1 and TRBJ1-1, with D possibly being TRBD1 (6 bases). The CDR3 spans 16 residues. Trimming shortened V by 0 bases and J by 3 bases, and 14 bases separated the two germline ends. Germline V lookup: CDR1 MGHRA, CDR2 YSYEKL. Here the CDR3 DNA reads TGCGCCAGCAGCCAAGAATCGCAGGGGTTTGACACTGAAGCTTTCTTT. Residues: CASSQESQGFDTEAFF.

This chain uses TRBV9 with TRBJ2-2; the match to TRBD2 covers 7 bases. V was pared by 1 base and J by 0 bases, with 3 bases of the junction left unmatched. The germline gives CDR1 SGDLS, CDR2 YYNGEE. The CDR3 covers 16 residues. The CDR3 DNA is TGTGCCAGCAGCGTAAGCGGGGTGCCGAACACCGGGGAGCTGTTTTTT. It codes for CASSVSGVPNTGELFF.

This clone came up once. This chain uses TRBV7-9 with TRBJ2-7; D unresolved. CDR1 and CDR2 (germline): SEHNR, FQNEAQ (reference sequence). Trimming stripped 5 bases from V and 3 bases from J, with 23 bases between. This CDR3 has 17 residues. In nucleotides, the CDR3 is TGTGCCAGCAGCAGCGCGAGTGGTGGCTTCCAAGACTACGAGCAGTACTTC. Its protein product is CASSSASGGFQDYEQYF.